The clone carrying this TCR beta chain was seen ten or more times. Its antigen is not identified. Only patients with CD8+CD57+ cell expansion on flow cytometry were chosen for sequencing. All patients were therapy-naive when blood was sampled. The sample belongs to a study of CD8+CD57+ T cells in acquired aplastic anemia. Points from the study as a whole: Sharing between patients and controls was observed for around 30 CD8+ CDR3 sequences. Patients showed no significant difference from controls in CD8+ Simpson's diversity.

The germline CDR1 and CDR2 sequences are MNHNS and SASEGT. The CDR3 consists of 13 residues. The V end was cut by 4 bases, the J end by 2 bases, with 9 bases between. Genomic DNA provided the template from which TCR beta VDJ and CDR3 profiles were obtained. TCRdb re-derived calls from the reads in MiXCR, one entry per CDR3 protein. Of some 120,000 distinct CDR3 sequences in the sample, roughly 40% are singletons; the top ten hold about 2.4%. The specimen sequenced was sorted CD4+, CD8+, or CD8+CD57+ T cells (not recorded which) from PBMCs. This sequence joins TRBV6-1 and TRBJ2-7; D may be TRBD2 (5 bases). The receptor's source is a human donor with aplastic anemia. For the CDR3, the DNA is TGTGCCAGCAGTGTAGAGGGCCCCTACGAGCAGTACGTC. This translates into CASSVEGPYEQYV.